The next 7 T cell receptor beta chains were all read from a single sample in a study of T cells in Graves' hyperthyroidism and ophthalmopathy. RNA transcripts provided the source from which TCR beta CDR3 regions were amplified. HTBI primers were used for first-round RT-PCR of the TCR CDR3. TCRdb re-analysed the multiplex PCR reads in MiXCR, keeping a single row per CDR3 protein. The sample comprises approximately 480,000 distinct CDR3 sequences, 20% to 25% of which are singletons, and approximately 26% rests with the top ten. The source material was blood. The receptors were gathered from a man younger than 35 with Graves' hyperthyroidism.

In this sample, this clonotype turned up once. DNA of the CDR3: TGCAGTGCTAGAGATATGGGCAGCCAAGAGACCCAGTACTTC. It yields the protein CSARDMGSQETQYF. The rearrangement joins TRBV20-1 to TRBJ2-5, with unresolved D. Trimming took off 0 bases at V and 1 base at J, with 9 bases between the two ends. The CDR3 length is 14 residues. Germline CDR1 DFQATT, CDR2 SNEGSKA (reference sequence).

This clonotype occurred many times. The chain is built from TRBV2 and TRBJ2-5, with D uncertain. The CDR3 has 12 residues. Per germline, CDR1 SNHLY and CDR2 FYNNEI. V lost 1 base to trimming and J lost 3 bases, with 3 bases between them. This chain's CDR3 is CASSEEKETQYF. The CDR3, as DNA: TGTGCCAGCAGTGAAGAGAAAGAGACCCAGTACTTC.

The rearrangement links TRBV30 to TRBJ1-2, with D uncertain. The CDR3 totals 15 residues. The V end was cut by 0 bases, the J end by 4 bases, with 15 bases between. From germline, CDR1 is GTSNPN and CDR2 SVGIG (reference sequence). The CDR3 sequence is CAWSVSTGRPYGYTF. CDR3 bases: TGTGCCTGGAGTGTATCGACGGGGAGGCCCTATGGCTACACCTTC.

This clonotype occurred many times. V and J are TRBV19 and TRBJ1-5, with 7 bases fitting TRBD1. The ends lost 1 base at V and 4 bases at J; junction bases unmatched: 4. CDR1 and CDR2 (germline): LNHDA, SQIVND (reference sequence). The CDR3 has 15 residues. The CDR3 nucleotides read TGTGCCAGTAGTATAGTTGTACAGGGGAATCAGCCCCAGCATTTT. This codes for CASSIVVQGNQPQHF.

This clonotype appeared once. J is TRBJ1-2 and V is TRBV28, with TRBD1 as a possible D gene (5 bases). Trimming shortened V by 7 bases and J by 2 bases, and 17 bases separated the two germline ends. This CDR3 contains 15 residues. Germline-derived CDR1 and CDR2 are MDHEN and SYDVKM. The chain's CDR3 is CASTSLGGTNYGYTF. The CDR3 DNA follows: TGTGCCAGCACCTCTCTTGGAGGGACCAACTATGGCTACACCTTC.

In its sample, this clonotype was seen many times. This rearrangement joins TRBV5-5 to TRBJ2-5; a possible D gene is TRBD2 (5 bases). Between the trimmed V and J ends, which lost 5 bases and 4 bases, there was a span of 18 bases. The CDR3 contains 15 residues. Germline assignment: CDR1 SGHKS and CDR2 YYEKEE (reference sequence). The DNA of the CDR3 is TGTGCCAGCAGGTACTTGGGAGCGACCTCAGAGACCCAGTACTTC. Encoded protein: CASRYLGATSETQYF. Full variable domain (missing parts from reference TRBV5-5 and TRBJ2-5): DAGVTQSPTHLIKTRGQQVTLRCSPISGHKSVSWYQQVLGQGPQFIFQYYEKEERGRGNFPDRFSARQFPNYSSELNVNALLLGDSALYLCASRYLGATSETQYFGPGTRLLVL.

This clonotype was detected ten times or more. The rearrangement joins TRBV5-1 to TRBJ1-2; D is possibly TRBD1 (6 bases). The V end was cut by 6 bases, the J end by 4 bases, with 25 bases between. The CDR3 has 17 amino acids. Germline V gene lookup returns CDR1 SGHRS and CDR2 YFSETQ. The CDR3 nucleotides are TGCGCCAGCACCCCCAGGGCAATGAACAGGGATCCCTATGGCTACACCTTC. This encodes CASTPRAMNRDPYGYTF.